This TCR beta chain was identified during a study of cytotoxic CD8 clonotypes in ibrutinib-treated CLL. Across the study: Partial responses numbered approximately 24 and complete responses 2; after a median about 62 months, roughly 14 stayed remitted and roughly twelve progressed. Findings of the study overall: Clonality went higher at ibrutinib response and then dropped back toward baseline at progression. The clonality rise at ibrutinib response reflected private clonotype expansion.

Trimming took 1 base from V and 3 from J; bases not matched to a gene: 11. CDR3 size: 18 residues. From germline, CDR1 is SGHNT and CDR2 YENEEA. Comment on this clone: As yet, its antigen is unknown.

Sequenced by immunoSEQ multiplex PCR; TCRdb stores in-frame clones only, minus some. Of roughly 170,000 clones listed, approximately 80% are singletons. The TCR beta libraries used 2 to 2.5 micrograms of genomic DNA that came from cryopreserved PBMCs. This specimen consisted of PBMCs, obtained after 24 months of ibrutinib treatment. The chain employs TRBV11-3 and TRBJ1-2; 10 nucleotides align to TRBD1. This TCR derives from a human donor with chronic lymphocytic leukemia. CDR3 in DNA: TGTGCCAGCAGCTTAGGGGATCATGGGACAGGGGAGCACTATGGCTACACCTTC. Translated: CASSLGDHGTGEHYGYTF.